This T cell receptor beta chain came from a study of cytomegalovirus exposure and HLA in healthy donors. Study information: HLA-typed donors were the source of about 85 million unique TCRs, which an early data release held. Study-level findings and limits: Later analysis revealed greater clonal expansion in HLA-associated TCR beta chains than in equally common others. By a later analysis, the bulk of CMV-associated TCR beta chains appeared HLA-restricted.

In germline, CDR1 is MDHEN, CDR2 SYDVKM. Unmatched junction bases numbered 5, after V lost 4 bases and J lost 2 bases. The CDR3 loop spans 15 amino acids. Comments on this clone: What it recognizes is unknown.

Primers for the PCR totalled 60 Vbeta and 13 Jbeta. The data were produced by immunoSEQ multiplex PCR, yet TCRdb's version contains in-frame clones alone and is incomplete. The sample yields over 150,000 clones, 77% seen once. Sample: PBMCs. V gene TRBV28 combines with J gene TRBJ1-3, with 7 bases fitting TRBD1. The sequence derives from an older woman in good health and CMV-seropositive. The CDR3 spells CASSSPGTAGNTIYF. CDR3 nucleotide sequence: TGTGCCAGCAGTTCCCCCGGGACAGCTGGAAACACCATATATTTT.